These T cell receptor beta chains were read from a single sample in a study of circulating CD8 cells and anti-PD-1 response in melanoma. MiXCR, applied by TCRdb to the reads, yields one record per CDR3 protein. The data contain about 460 distinct CDR3 sequences, more than 7% of them seen just once; the ten biggest clones take up about a fifth. The sequencing here drew on CD8+ T cells from PBMCs, taken at baseline or after one month of anti-PD-1 therapy (not recorded which). These receptors were obtained from a human donor with melanoma. CDR3s include the opening cysteine and the closing phenylalanine or tryptophan. A D gene is named only where the DNA matches it firmly. Clone size is not always given. Where it is, it says once, few, many or a class for expanded clones.

cdr3_aa cdr3_nt j_call clone_size d_call v_call
CASSLSGNEQYF TGTGCCAGCAGTTTATCTGGGAACGAGCAGTACTTC TRBJ2-7 large - TRBV12-3/TRBV12-4
CSARDLESSYNEQFF TGCAGTGCTAGAGATCTTGAGAGCTCCTACAATGAGCAGTTCTTC TRBJ2-1 large - TRBV20-1
CSVEVDYEQYF TGCAGCGTTGAAGTAGACTACGAGCAGTACTTC TRBJ2-7 medium-sized - TRBV29-1
CASSPGGPGELFF TGTGCCAGCAGCCCCGGGGGGCCCGGGGAGCTGTTTTTT TRBJ2-2 large - TRBV5-4
CASSYGGEGYNEQFF TGTGCCAGTAGCTATGGGGGCGAAGGCTACAATGAGCAGTTCTTC TRBJ2-1 large - TRBV19
CSVEGLRGSWEAFF TGCAGCGTTGAAGGCCTCAGGGGATCGTGGGAAGCTTTCTTT TRBJ1-1 medium-sized - TRBV29-1
CASSPRDSYEQYF TGTGCCAGCAGCCCCCGAGATTCCTACGAGCAGTACTTC TRBJ2-7 large - TRBV9
CASSLGTSGRGTDTQYF TGTGCCAGCAGTCTCGGGACTAGCGGGAGGGGCACAGATACGCAGTATTTT TRBJ2-3 large TRBD2 TRBV28
CASSLIGGADNYGYTF TGTGCCAGCAGTTTAATTGGGGGCGCAGATAACTATGGCTACACCTTC TRBJ1-2 large - TRBV27
CASSLSSGSSYEQYF TGTGCCAGCAGTTTATCTAGCGGGAGTTCCTACGAGCAGTACTTC TRBJ2-7 large TRBD2 TRBV27
CSVQGTEYNEQFF TGCAGCGTCCAAGGGACAGAATACAATGAGCAGTTCTTC TRBJ2-1 large TRBD1 TRBV29-1
CASSQKSGRTDTQYF TGTGCCAGCAGCCAAAAGAGCGGGAGAACAGATACGCAGTATTTT TRBJ2-3 large TRBD2 TRBV14
CASSKDRGFSNEQFF TGTGCCAGCAGCAAGGACAGGGGGTTCAGCAATGAGCAGTTCTTC TRBJ2-1 large TRBD1 TRBV5-8
CASSEGTGPYEQYF TGTGCCAGTAGTGAGGGGACAGGCCCCTACGAGCAGTACTTC TRBJ2-7 medium-sized TRBD1 TRBV19
CGARDPGGGAHPVYEQYF TGCGGTGCTAGAGATCCGGGCGGGGGGGCCCATCCTGTCTACGAGCAGTACTTC TRBJ2-7 - TRBD2 TRBV20-1
CSARGPAGFETQYF TGCAGTGCTAGAGGACCAGCGGGATTTGAGACCCAGTACTTC TRBJ2-5 large TRBD2 TRBV20-1
CASSFDPGTPGPGEQYF TGTGCCAGCAGCTTTGACCCCGGGACACCCGGACCGGGGGAGCAGTACTTC TRBJ2-7 large - TRBV7-6
CASRPPGHFGNTIYF TGTGCCAGCAGGCCTCCGGGACACTTCGGAAACACCATATATTTT TRBJ1-3 large - TRBV28
CSAPRLAGDYNEQFF TGCAGTGCTCCACGACTAGCGGGAGACTACAATGAGCAGTTCTTC TRBJ2-1 large TRBD2 TRBV20-1
CSARTWIRQEINTEAFF TGCAGTGCTAGAACCTGGATCCGACAGGAGATTAACACTGAAGCTTTCTTT TRBJ1-1 large - TRBV20-1
CASRPDGYEAFF TGTGCCAGTAGACCGGACGGTTATGAAGCTTTCTTT TRBJ1-1 few - TRBV19
CAISEGAGGYEQYF TGTGCCATCAGTGAGGGGGCCGGAGGTTACGAGCAGTACTTC TRBJ2-7 medium-sized - TRBV10-3
CAIEETGTGLNEQYF TGTGCCATCGAAGAAACCGGGACAGGGTTAAACGAGCAGTACTTC TRBJ2-7 large TRBD1 TRBV28
CASRGGAPEAFF TGTGCCAGCAGGGGAGGGGCCCCTGAAGCTTTCTTT TRBJ1-1 medium-sized - TRBV28
CASSESMGGSSYEQYF TGTGCCAGCAGTGAATCCATGGGGGGCAGCTCCTACGAGCAGTACTTC TRBJ2-7 - - TRBV6-1
CASSSLAGGLNEQFF TGTGCCAGCAGCTCCCTAGCGGGGGGGCTCAATGAGCAGTTCTTC TRBJ2-1 large TRBD2 TRBV7-3
CSVVSSGLRTPYNEQFF TGCAGCGTTGTGAGTAGCGGCCTAAGAACCCCCTACAATGAGCAGTTCTTC TRBJ2-1 large - TRBV29-1
CASSLGQGNYEQYF TGCGCCAGCAGCTTGGGGCAGGGGAACTACGAGCAGTACTTC TRBJ2-7 large - TRBV5-1
CSVTVPPSYNEQFF TGTAGCGTTACGGTCCCTCCCAGCTACAATGAGCAGTTCTTC TRBJ2-1 medium-sized - TRBV29-1
CSVEDHRATEAFF TGCAGCGTTGAAGATCACAGGGCCACTGAAGCTTTCTTT TRBJ1-1 large - TRBV29-1
CATLGTDTDTQYF TGTGCCACACTCGGGACGGACACAGATACGCAGTATTTT TRBJ2-3 large - TRBV15
CASSLVAGHNEQFF TGTGCCAGCAGCTTGGTAGCGGGCCACAATGAGCAGTTCTTC TRBJ2-1 large TRBD2 TRBV5-4
CASSMTGFEQFF TGTGCCAGTAGCATGACAGGGTTTGAGCAGTTCTTC TRBJ2-1 large TRBD1 TRBV19
CATRTQGAGELFF TGTGCCACCAGGACCCAGGGAGCCGGGGAGCTGTTTTTT TRBJ2-2 large - TRBV24-1
CSVEEGMSGELFF TGCAGCGTTGAAGAAGGGATGTCCGGGGAGCTGTTTTTT TRBJ2-2 large - TRBV29-1
CASSYDRGLQAGELFF TGTGCCAGCAGTTACGACAGGGGGCTTCAAGCCGGGGAGCTGTTTTTT TRBJ2-2 large TRBD1 TRBV25-1
CASSLEGSEQYF TGCGCCAGCAGCTTGGAAGGGTCCGAGCAGTACTTC TRBJ2-7 large - TRBV5-1
CSVERYAEAFF TGCAGCGTTGAAAGATACGCTGAAGCTTTCTTT TRBJ1-1 - - TRBV29-1
CSARGRMEETQYF TGCAGTGCAAGGGGACGGATGGAGGAGACCCAGTACTTC TRBJ2-5 medium-sized - TRBV20-1
CASSRSALSYNSPLHF TGTGCCAGCAGCCGTTCCGCGCTCTCCTATAATTCACCCCTCCACTTT TRBJ1-6 medium-sized - TRBV2
CASSSVGGALQETQYF TGTGCCAGCAGCTCCGTTGGGGGGGCTCTCCAAGAGACCCAGTACTTC TRBJ2-5 medium-sized - TRBV6-2/TRBV6-3
CASSQSSGTGYEQYF TGCGCCAGCAGCCAATCCTCCGGGACAGGCTACGAGCAGTACTTC TRBJ2-7 large TRBD1 TRBV4-1
CASREGAAGELFF TGTGCCTCCAGGGAGGGGGCGGCCGGGGAGCTGTTTTTT TRBJ2-2 large - TRBV19
CASSPRPGTGGRETQYF TGTGCCAGCAGCCCCCGCCCCGGGACAGGGGGCAGGGAGACCCAGTACTTC TRBJ2-5 - TRBD1 TRBV5-4
CSARDQGTSDYHEQYF TGCAGTGCTAGAGATCAGGGGACTAGCGATTACCACGAGCAGTACTTC TRBJ2-7 large TRBD2 TRBV20-1
CASRSEIYNEQFF TGTGCCAGCAGATCAGAAATTTACAATGAGCAGTTCTTC TRBJ2-1 large - TRBV27
CSVEMEDKDSGADVLTF TGCAGCGTTGAAATGGAGGATAAAGATTCCGGGGCCGACGTCCTGACTTTC TRBJ2-6 - - TRBV29-1
CASSFGTSGGDIQYF TGTGCCAGCAGTTTTGGGACTAGCGGGGGAGACATTCAGTACTTC TRBJ2-4 large TRBD2 TRBV28
CASSPSRGGQETQYF TGTGCCAGCAGTCCCTCTCGAGGGGGACAAGAGACCCAGTACTTC TRBJ2-5 large - TRBV25-1